What follows are 21 T cell receptor beta chains derived from one specimen sequenced in a study of human T cells and chemical hapten exposure. Time point here: pre-sensitization, week 0. Described treatment: therapeutic diphenylcyclopropenone sensitization with weekly scalp DPC. MiXCR, applied by TCRdb to the RACE reads, yields one record per CDR3 protein. The sample yields about 260,000 distinct CDR3 sequences, 7% to 10% seen once. The input for sequencing was whole blood, taken in connection with sensitization to the hapten diphenylcyclopropenone (DPC). The receptors derive from a woman aged 40 to 49 with alopecia areata. Some clones in this sample may be carry-over from other donors' samples.

This chain connects TRBV4-2 to TRBJ2-1; maybe TRBD2 (5 bases). CDR1 is LGHNA, CDR2 YNFKEQ, per germline. Trimming cost V 0 bases and J 8 bases, with 11 bases left between them. The CDR3 contains 14 residues. CDR3 nucleotide sequence: TGTGCCAGCAGCCAAGAAGTAGCCGGGGATGAGCAGTTCTTC. Its translation is CASSQEVAGDEQFF.

The rearrangement uses TRBV14 and TRBJ2-1; 11 bases map to TRBD2. J was trimmed by 4 bases and V by 1 base; bases with no gene match: 12. The CDR3 runs 19 residues. Germline V gene data show CDR1 as SGHDN and CDR2 as FVKESK. CDR3 DNA sequence: TGTGCCAGCAGCCAAGTGCATCCCTGGACTAGCGGGCTTTACAATGAGCAGTTCTTC. Amino acid sequence: CASSQVHPWTSGLYNEQFF.

The rearrangement uses TRBV5-1 and TRBJ2-4; D is perhaps TRBD1 or TRBD2 (7 bases each). Looked up from germline, CDR1 is SGHRS and CDR2 is YFSETQ. The CDR3 consists of 14 residues. The ends were cut back, 0 bases at V and 9 bases at J, with 13 bases in the middle. The CDR3 DNA sequence: TGCGCCAGCAGCTTGGCCCCAGGGGGGGGCATTCAGTACTTC. Its translation: CASSLAPGGGIQYF.

This clonotype was counted only a few times. This chain's CDR3 is CASRRQGGGEQYF. In nucleotides, the CDR3 is TGTGCCAGCAGAAGACAGGGTGGCGGGGAGCAGTACTTC. V is TRBV6-2 or TRBV6-3 and J is TRBJ2-7, with 7 bases fitting TRBD1. After removal of 6 bases from V and 7 bases from J, the junction contained 9 bases not matched to a gene. Germline V gene data show CDR1 as MNHEY and CDR2 as SVGEGT. There are 13 residues in the CDR3.

This clonotype appeared many times. The chain employs TRBV28 and TRBJ2-1; the D is unclear. The V and J ends lost 3 bases and 8 bases respectively, with 11 bases between them. The CDR3 sequence is 13 residues long. The germline V gene encodes CDR1 MDHEN and CDR2 SYDVKM. The CDR3 reads CASSFNALDEQFF. In DNA form, the CDR3 reads TGTGCCAGCAGTTTTAATGCTTTGGATGAGCAGTTCTTC. Based on the CDR3 plus reference TRBV28 and TRBJ2-1, the full variable domain is DVKVTQSSRYLVKRTGEKVFLECVQDMDHENMFWYRQDPGLGLRLIYFSYDVKMKEKGDIPEGYSVSREKKERFSLILESASTNQTSMYLCASSFNALDEQFFGPGTRLTVL.

The chain employs TRBV6-5 and TRBJ1-5; D perhaps matches TRBD1 (6 bases). The CDR3 has 14 amino acids. Trimming took off 5 bases at V and 2 bases at J, with 10 bases between the two ends. Germline assignment: CDR1 MNHEY and CDR2 SVGAGI. The CDR3 protein is CASSRGSGNQPQHF. DNA of the CDR3: TGTGCCAGCAGTAGGGGGTCGGGCAATCAGCCCCAGCATTTT.

The chain combines TRBV6-5 with TRBJ2-3, with TRBD2 matching over 7 bases. The CDR3 spans 15 residues. After removal of 5 bases from V and 4 bases from J, the junction contained 9 bases not matched to a gene. CDR1 and CDR2 from the germline V gene are MNHEY and SVGAGI. The CDR3, as DNA: TGTGCCAGCAGTAGAACGCGGGAGCGGGCAGATACGCAGTATTTT. Amino acid sequence: CASSRTRERADTQYF.

This sequence joins TRBV29-1 and TRBJ1-2, with TRBD1 identical over 7 bases. CDR1 is SQVTM and CDR2 is ANQGSEA in the germline V gene. V was pared by 7 bases and J by 7 bases, with 12 bases of the junction left unmatched. The CDR3 is made up of 13 amino acids. The CDR3: CSALEGGAGGYTF. The CDR3 DNA sequence: TGCAGCGCCCTAGAAGGGGGCGCAGGTGGCTACACCTTC.

The CDR3: CASSWETAYKATGELFF. The DNA of the CDR3 is TGTGCCAGCAGCTGGGAGACCGCGTACAAAGCCACCGGGGAGCTGTTTTTT. This sequence joins TRBV5-4 and TRBJ2-2, with D possibly matching TRBD2 (5 bases). The CDR3 is made up of 17 amino acids. Per the germline V gene, CDR1 is SGHNT and CDR2 is YYREEE (reference sequence). V lost 3 bases to trimming and J lost 4 bases, with 19 bases between them.

The table lists this clonotype with many counts. V gene TRBV20-1 combines with J gene TRBJ2-1; D unresolved. CDR3 size: 14 residues. Germline V lookup: CDR1 DFQATT, CDR2 SNEGSKA (reference sequence). The germline V and J ends were trimmed by 2 bases and 5 bases, with 13 bases remaining between them. The chain's CDR3 is CSARRAEINNEQFF. In nucleotides, the CDR3 is TGCAGTGCTAGAAGGGCGGAGATTAACAATGAGCAGTTCTTC.

The chain links TRBV6-5 to TRBJ1-1; possibly TRBD1 for D (5 bases). With 6 bases removed from V and 1 base from J, the gap between germline ends came to 9 bases. Germline V gene lookup returns CDR1 MNHEY and CDR2 SVGAGI. The CDR3 has 13 amino acids. The chain's CDR3 is CASSPGTNTEAFF. The CDR3 nucleotides are TGTGCCAGCAGCCCCGGGACGAACACTGAAGCTTTCTTT.

The chain uses TRBV12-3 or TRBV12-4 and TRBJ1-5; no clear D. Trimming took 5 bases from V and 2 from J, leaving 13 bases between them. There are 15 residues in the CDR3. The CDR3 here is CASSTGQRGNQPQHF. The CDR3 coding sequence is TGTGCCAGCAGTACCGGGCAACGGGGCAATCAGCCCCAGCATTTT.

This clonotype was recorded at least ten times. The chain recombines TRBV14 with TRBJ2-1, with 7 bases that match TRBD1. The CDR3 length is 14 residues. Germline trimming cut 4 bases from V and 3 bases from J; bases unmatched to any gene: 3. Germline CDR1 reads SGHDN; CDR2 reads FVKESK. This chain's CDR3 is CASSPWDSYNEQFF. The CDR3 DNA is TGTGCCAGCAGCCCTTGGGACAGCTACAATGAGCAGTTCTTC.

This clonotype was picked up many times. The chain links TRBV6-4 to TRBJ2-1, with D perhaps matching TRBD1 (6 bases). Germline V CDR1 and CDR2: MRHNA, SNTAGT. CDR3 size: 15 residues. The germline V and J ends were trimmed by 4 bases and 9 bases, with 19 bases remaining between them. The CDR3 sequence is CASSARGSPRPEQFF. The CDR3, as DNA: TGTGCCAGCAGTGCAAGGGGGAGCCCCAGGCCTGAGCAGTTCTTC.

This clonotype was observed a few times. The rearrangement joins TRBV11-3 to TRBJ1-1; D is unresolved. Germline assignment: CDR1 SGHNT and CDR2 YENEEA. V lost 5 bases and J lost 0, with 7 bases in between. This CDR3 has 13 amino acids. CDR3 sequence (DNA): TGTGCCAGCAGCAAAGACCTGAACACTGAAGCTTTCTTT. Residues: CASSKDLNTEAFF.

This clonotype was seen a few times. The rearrangement joins TRBV28 to TRBJ1-2, with TRBD1 matching over 10 bases. With V trimmed by 2 bases and J by 6 bases, 6 bases remained unmatched. This CDR3 is 15 amino acids long. Germline V lookup: CDR1 MDHEN, CDR2 SYDVKM. The CDR3 nucleotides read TGTGCCAGCAGTTTAGGGGACAGGGGAGAGCATGGCTACACCTTC. This encodes CASSLGDRGEHGYTF.

Turning to this clonotype: A read error may be the cause here, since a much bigger clone is one base away. The chain couples TRBV6-1 to TRBJ2-4, with D maybe TRBD1 (5 bases). Germline V gives CDR1 MNHNS, CDR2 SASEGT. The CDR3 extends over 16 amino acids. The CDR3 bases are TGTGCCAGCAGTGATTGGTCAGGGTCAGGCAAAAACATTCGGTACTTC. Protein: CASSDWSGSGKNIRYF.

This clonotype was detected a few times. The gene calls are TRBV7-3 and TRBJ2-2; D might be TRBD2 (6 bases). CDR1 is SGHTA and CDR2 is FQGTGA in the germline V gene. The length of the CDR3 is 16 residues. The V and J ends lost 0 bases and 2 bases respectively, with 10 bases between them. CDR3 in amino acids: CASSLTGGVNTGELFF. Written as DNA, the CDR3 is TGTGCCAGCAGCTTAACGGGCGGGGTTAACACCGGGGAGCTGTTTTTT. The full variable domain, completed using reference TRBV7-3 and TRBJ2-2, is GAGVSQTPSNKVTEKGKYVELRCDPISGHTALYWYRQSLGQGPEFLIYFQGTGAADDSGLPNDRFFAVRPEGSVSTLKIQRTERGDSAVYLCASSLTGGVNTGELFFGEGSRLTVL.

This clonotype was seen ten or more times. In DNA, the CDR3 is TGTGCCAGCAGTTACTCGGACAGGGGATGGAACACTGAAGCTTTCTTT. This sequence encodes CASSYSDRGWNTEAFF. The chain combines TRBV6-2 or TRBV6-3 with TRBJ1-1, with 9 bases that match TRBD1. V lost 0 bases and J lost 1; bases outside the gene matches: 3. Germline V CDR1 and CDR2: MNHEY, SVGEGT. This CDR3 is built from 16 residues.

This clonotype appeared a few times. The chain employs TRBV6-5 and TRBJ2-6, with D perhaps matching TRBD1 or TRBD2 (5 bases each). The germline V and J ends were trimmed by 8 bases and 0 bases, with 11 bases remaining between them. Germline V gene lookup returns CDR1 MNHEY and CDR2 SVGAGI. This CDR3 is built from 15 residues. Written as DNA, the CDR3 is TGTGCCAGCGGGACGGGCCTCTCTGGGGCCAACGTCCTGACTTTC. Translated, it gives CASGTGLSGANVLTF.

This clonotype came up a few times. CDR3 region: CASSFRGSGTSGSNEQFF. The CDR3 region has the DNA TGTGCCAGCAGCTTTAGGGGGTCCGGGACTAGCGGGAGCAATGAGCAGTTCTTC. The V and J genes are TRBV7-2 and TRBJ2-1; 14 bases line up with TRBD2. The length of the CDR3 is 18 residues. Per the germline V gene, CDR1 is SGHTA and CDR2 is FQGNSA. The J segment lost 6 bases and the V segment lost 3 bases, leaving 10 bases of the junction unmatched.